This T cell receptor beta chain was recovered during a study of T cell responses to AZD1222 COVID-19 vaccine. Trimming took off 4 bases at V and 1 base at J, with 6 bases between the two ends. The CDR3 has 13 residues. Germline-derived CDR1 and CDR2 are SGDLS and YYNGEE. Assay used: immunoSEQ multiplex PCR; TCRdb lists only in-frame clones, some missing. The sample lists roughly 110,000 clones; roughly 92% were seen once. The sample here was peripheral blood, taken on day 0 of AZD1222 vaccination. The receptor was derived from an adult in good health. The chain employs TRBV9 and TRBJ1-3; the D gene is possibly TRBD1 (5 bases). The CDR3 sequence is CASSQGSGNTIYF. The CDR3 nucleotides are TGTGCCAGCAGCCAGGGATCTGGAAACACCATATATTTT. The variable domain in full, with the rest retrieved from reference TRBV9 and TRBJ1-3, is DSGVTQTPKHLITATGQRVTLRCSPRSGDLSVYWYQQSLDQGLQFLIQYYNGEERAKGNILERFSAQQFPDLHSELNLSSLELGDSALYFCASSQGSGNTIYFGEGSWLTVV.